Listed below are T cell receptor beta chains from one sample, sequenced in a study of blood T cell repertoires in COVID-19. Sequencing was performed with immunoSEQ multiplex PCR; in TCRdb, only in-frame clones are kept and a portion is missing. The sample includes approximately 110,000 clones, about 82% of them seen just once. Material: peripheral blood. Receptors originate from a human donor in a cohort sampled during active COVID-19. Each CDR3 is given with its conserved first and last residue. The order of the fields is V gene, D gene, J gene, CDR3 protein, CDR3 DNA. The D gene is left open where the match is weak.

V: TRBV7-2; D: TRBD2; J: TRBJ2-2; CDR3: CASSLLAGVGELFF; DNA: TGTGCCAGCAGCTTACTAGCGGGAGTTGGGGAGCTGTTTTTT
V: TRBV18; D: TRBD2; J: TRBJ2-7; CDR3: CASSPSSGSISEQYF; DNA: TGTGCCAGCTCACCATCCAGCGGGAGTATTAGCGAGCAGTACTTC
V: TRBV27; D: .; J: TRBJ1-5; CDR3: CASSPPGQSNQPQHF; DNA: TGTGCCAGCAGCCCTCCGGGACAAAGCAATCAGCCCCAGCATTTT
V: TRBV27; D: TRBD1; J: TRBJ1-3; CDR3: CASRRTGQSRKSGNTIYF; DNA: TGTGCCAGCAGGCGGACGGGACAGTCTCGCAAGTCTGGAAACACCATATATTTT
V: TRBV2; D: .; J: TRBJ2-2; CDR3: CARGEAGNTGELFF; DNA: TGTGCCAGGGGGGAGGCGGGAAACACCGGGGAGCTGTTTTTT
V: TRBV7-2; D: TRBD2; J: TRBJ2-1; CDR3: CASSLAGASGSSNEQFF; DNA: TGTGCCAGCAGCTTAGCGGGGGCTAGCGGGAGTAGCAATGAGCAGTTCTTC
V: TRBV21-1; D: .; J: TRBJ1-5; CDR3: CASSSARDYSNQPQHF; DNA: TGTGCCAGCAGCTCCGCCCGGGATTATAGCAATCAGCCCCAGCATTTT
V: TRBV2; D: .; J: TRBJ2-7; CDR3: CASSPQGGLYEQYF; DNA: TGTGCCAGCAGTCCACAGGGGGGGTTGTACGAGCAGTACTTC
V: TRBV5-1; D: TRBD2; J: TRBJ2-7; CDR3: CASSLTSGSGEQYF; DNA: TGCGCCAGCAGCTTGACTAGCGGGAGTGGCGAGCAGTACTTC
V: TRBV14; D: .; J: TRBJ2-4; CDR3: CASSQGLRGGRSDKNIQYF; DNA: TGTGCCAGCAGCCAAGGTCTGAGGGGGGGCAGGAGCGACAAAAACATTCAGTACTTC
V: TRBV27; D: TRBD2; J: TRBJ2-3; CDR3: CASGLAGAGTQYF; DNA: TGTGCCAGCGGCCTAGCGGGAGCTGGTACGCAGTATTTT
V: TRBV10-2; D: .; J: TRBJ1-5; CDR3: CASTQGINQPQHF; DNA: TGCGCCAGTACCCAGGGGATCAATCAGCCCCAGCATTTT
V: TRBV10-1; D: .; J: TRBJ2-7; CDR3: CASSESGRSRVEQYF; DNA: TGCGCCAGCAGTGAGTCCGGGCGGTCCAGGGTCGAGCAGTACTTC
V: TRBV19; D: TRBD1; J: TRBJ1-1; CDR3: CASRLGQGDAEAFF; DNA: TGTGCCAGTAGGCTGGGACAGGGTGACGCTGAAGCTTTCTTT
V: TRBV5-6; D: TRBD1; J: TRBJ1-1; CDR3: CASSSQGARTEAFF; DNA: TGTGCCAGCAGCTCCCAGGGGGCGCGTACTGAAGCTTTCTTT
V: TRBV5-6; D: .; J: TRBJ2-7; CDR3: CASSPTIPTYEQYF; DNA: TGTGCCAGCAGCCCTACTATACCGACCTACGAGCAGTACTTC
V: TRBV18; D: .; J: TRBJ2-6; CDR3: CASSSISGANVLTF; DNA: TGTGCCAGCTCATCTATCTCTGGGGCCAACGTCCTGACTTTC